This TCR beta chain was obtained from a study of T cell repertoires in cytomegalovirus infection. About the study: Recently identified HLA-C-restricted CMV epitopes and well-studied HLA-B-restricted CMV epitopes were used by the study.

As to this clonotype: Its antigen is still unknown.

Regarding the study as a whole: CMV-specific TCR beta clonotypes restricted by HLA-C were the ones dominating the ex vivo response. Cumulative public TCR beta family frequency identified carriers of CMV plus the relevant HLA.

This CDR3 region has 12 residues. Unmatched junction bases numbered 5, after V lost 6 bases and J lost 7 bases. The germline CDR1 and CDR2 sequences are DFQATT and SNEGSKA (reference sequence). TCRdb redid the calling of the reads with MiXCR, one entry per CDR3 protein. The sample holds 570,000 or so distinct CDR3 sequences, approximately 40% seen once. The rearrangement uses TRBV20-1 and TRBJ2-1; 8 bases are shared with TRBD1. This clonotype was sampled from a human donor in good health (CMV status not recorded). Some clones in this sample may be carry-over from other donors' samples. The sample consisted of cultured PBMCs, taken from culture after CMV antigen stimulation. In nucleotides, the CDR3 is TGCAGTGCGAACAGGGGGTCGAATGAGCAGTTCTTC. Its translation: CSANRGSNEQFF.